This TCR beta chain was recorded in a study of cytomegalovirus exposure and HLA in healthy donors. Findings of the study overall: Within a later analysis, the majority of CMV-associated TCR beta chains appeared HLA-restricted. Later genetic work tied a missense DCLRE1C variant to beta-chain V and J trimming. Presence/absence results assume similar sequencing depth per donor, which may not hold. Some TCR beta chains (164 of them) were listed as cytomegalovirus-associated.

Primers included in the PCR were 60 Vbeta and 13 Jbeta primers. The protocol was immunoSEQ multiplex PCR, while the TCRdb copy is restricted to in-frame clones and leaves out a portion. With 60,000 to 75,000 clones in the sample, the ten largest clones hold roughly 1.7%. Points on this clone: Its target is unknown.

This clonotype was sampled from a woman aged 30 to 39 in good health and CMV-seronegative. The sample taken for sequencing was PBMCs.

The CDR3 region is CASSVGTGVREQFF. The CDR3 DNA is TGTGCCAGCAGTGTTGGGACAGGGGTGCGTGAGCAGTTCTTC. The genes are TRBV9 and TRBJ2-1; 10 positions agree with TRBD1. Germline lookup yields CDR1 SGDLS and CDR2 YYNGEE. This CDR3 is 14 amino acids long. The trim removed 5 bases at V and 9 bases at J, leaving 8 bases unmatched.